The 17 T cell receptor beta chains below come from one sample, sequenced in a study of breast tumors, draining lymph nodes, adjacent tissues (dated by TCRdb to the mid-2010s). Library prep was done by multiplex PCR. The sequencer was an Illumina HiSeq 2000. The public reads were quality trimmed at Q25 with fastp and then assembled into clones with MiXCR by TCRdb, keeping productive beta chains. Each CDR3 protein gets just one entry, which takes the most common genes and DNA from the rows behind it. Within this sample are 190,000 or so distinct CDR3 sequences, with 31% of them counted one time only. The ten largest make up about 4.3% of the sample. Lymph node samples were obtained from the axillary draining lymph nodes of breast cancer patients. The source material was axillary lymph node tissue. These receptors originate from a female donor with breast cancer. Some clones in this sample may be carry-over from other donors' samples.

The genes are TRBV6-1 and TRBJ2-7; 9 bases are shared with TRBD1. CDR1 and CDR2 (germline): MNHNS, SASEGT. The CDR3 length is 16 residues. Germline trimming cut 5 bases from V and 5 bases from J; bases unmatched to any gene: 13. The CDR3 DNA reads TGTGCCAGCAGTCAACGACTCGGGACAGGGTACGACGAGCAGTACTTC. This gives the protein CASSQRLGTGYDEQYF.

The rearrangement uses TRBV6-5 and TRBJ1-1; 10 bases are a match to TRBD1. Germline V gene sequence: CDR1 MNHEY, CDR2 SVGAGI. The CDR3 length is 15 residues. V was pared by 5 bases and J by 1 base, with 4 bases of the junction left unmatched. This CDR3 is CASSRDRGSNTEAFF. DNA of the CDR3: TGTGCCAGCAGTCGGGACAGGGGATCGAACACTGAAGCTTTCTTT.

This clonotype showed up just a few times. The chain employs TRBV18 and TRBJ2-1; D might be TRBD2 (6 bases). V was trimmed by 5 bases and J by 7 bases, leaving 24 bases between them. The germline gives CDR1 KGHSH, CDR2 LQKENI. This CDR3 spans 17 amino acids. The CDR3 coding sequence is TGTGCCAGCTCATCGGAGAAGGACGGGACCCGGGGGAATGAGCAGTTCTTC. Translating it yields CASSSEKDGTRGNEQFF.

The chain carries TRBV24-1 and TRBJ2-2, with 7 bases lining up with TRBD2. From germline, CDR1 is KGHDR and CDR2 SFDVKD. The CDR3 is made up of 14 amino acids. The CDR3 protein is CARPSGGGTGELFF. The DNA of the CDR3 is TGTGCTAGACCTAGCGGAGGAGGTACCGGGGAGCTGTTTTTT.

The rearrangement uses TRBV28 and TRBJ1-6; D is unclear. The CDR3 runs 12 residues. Germline V gene lookup returns CDR1 MDHEN and CDR2 SYDVKM. V dropped 3 bases and J dropped 10 bases, with 7 bases sitting between them. CDR3 in DNA: TGTGCCAGCAGTTTCGGAAGGTCACCCCTCCACTTT. Encoded protein: CASSFGRSPLHF.

This chain joins TRBV6-1 and TRBJ2-1, with no clear D. The V end lost 1 base, the J end lost 6 bases, and 10 bases lay between the germline ends. The germline CDR1 and CDR2 sequences are MNHNS and SASEGT. CDR3 length equals 14 residues. CDR3 sequence reads: CASSEGEWTNEQFF. The CDR3 DNA is TGTGCCAGCAGTGAAGGTGAGTGGACCAATGAGCAGTTCTTC.

On this clonotype: At one of its ends the junction is not consistent with the germline gene, which may arise from a read error. V is TRBV24-1 and J is TRBJ2-2; the match to TRBD2 covers 9 bases. Germline V CDR1 and CDR2: KGHDR, SFDVKD. The CDR3 runs to 16 residues. Here the CDR3 DNA reads TGTGCCACCAGTTTATCGTTACTAGCGGGCTCCGGGGAGCTGCTTTTT. It translates to CATSLSLLAGSGELLF.

In regard to this clonotype: Being one base from a much bigger clone, this may be a read error. The chain has TRBV30 and TRBJ1-4; D unclear. The germline V gene encodes CDR1 GTSNPN and CDR2 SVGIG (reference sequence). The CDR3 length is 15 residues. The CDR3 nucleotides read TGTGCCTGGAGTGTTGGCCTCCTGGAGGATGAAGAACTGTTTTTT. Translation gives CAWSVGLLEDEELFF.

Ten or more counts support this clonotype. The chain has TRBV7-6 and TRBJ2-7; the D gene is possibly TRBD2 (6 bases). Germline CDR1 reads SGHVS; CDR2 reads FNYEAQ. V was pared by 3 bases and J by 4 bases, with 10 bases between. The CDR3 has 13 residues. The CDR3 sequence is CASSFSRGYEQYF. The CDR3 DNA is TGTGCCAGCAGCTTTTCTCGGGGGTACGAGCAGTACTTC.

This clonotype was counted many times. This chain links TRBV2 with TRBJ2-3; 7 bases agree with TRBD1. Trimming cost V 6 bases and J 5 bases; bases outside gene matches: 8. Germline V gives CDR1 SNHLY, CDR2 FYNNEI. This CDR3 has 14 residues. CDR3 loop: CASSRQGKGDTQYF. The DNA of the CDR3 is TGTGCCAGCAGCAGACAGGGAAAGGGAGATACGCAGTATTTT.

The V gene is TRBV6-4, the J gene TRBJ1-2; D is unclear. This CDR3 region has 13 residues. With 0 bases removed from V and 9 bases from J, the gap between germline ends came to 11 bases. Per the germline V gene, CDR1 is MRHNA and CDR2 is SNTAGT. The CDR3: CASSDSGRRSYTF. In DNA, the CDR3 is TGTGCCAGCAGTGACTCGGGCAGGAGGAGCTACACCTTC.

At least ten counts were recorded for this clonotype. J is TRBJ2-2 and V is TRBV12-3 or TRBV12-4; no definite D call. Trimming left V 6 bases short and J 2 bases short, with 4 bases between. This CDR3 comprises 12 residues. The CDR3 DNA reads TGTGCCAGCAGCGATAACACCGGGGAGCTGTTTTTT. The encoded protein is CASSDNTGELFF.

This chain joins TRBV5-1 and TRBJ2-1; D remains unclear. The CDR3 runs 14 residues. Germline V lookup: CDR1 SGHRS, CDR2 YFSETQ. V was pared by 2 bases and J by 4 bases, with 10 bases between. CDR3 protein: CASSFADPYNEQFF. CDR3 bases: TGCGCCAGCAGCTTCGCGGACCCGTACAATGAGCAGTTCTTC.

Comments on this clonotype: This may be a read error: a much more frequent sequence differs by one nucleotide. The rearrangement links TRBV5-1 to TRBJ2-1; D may be TRBD1 (6 bases). Germline CDR1 is SGHRS and CDR2 is YFSETQ. The CDR3 consists of 13 residues. Between the trimmed V and J ends, which lost 7 bases and 7 bases, there was a span of 15 bases. CDR3 loop: CASSGTPRNEQFF. CDR3 nucleotide sequence: TGCGCCAGCTCCGGGACACCCCGGAATGAGCAGTTCTTC.

The chain couples TRBV30 to TRBJ2-4; 7 nucleotides agree with TRBD1. The junction had 4 bases not matched to a gene; V was cut back by 4 bases and J by 1 base. The CDR3 contains 14 residues. Germline V gene sequence: CDR1 GTSNPN, CDR2 SVGIG (reference sequence). The CDR3 spells CAWKGAGAKNIQYF. In DNA form, the CDR3 reads TGTGCCTGGAAGGGGGCCGGGGCCAAAAACATTCAGTACTTC.

The chain links TRBV6-1 to TRBJ1-1; D gene unclear. Per germline, CDR1 MNHNS and CDR2 SASEGT. The V end was cut by 3 bases, the J end by 8 bases, with 10 bases between. This CDR3 spans 12 amino acids. The chain's CDR3 is CASSDPTSEAFF. The CDR3 DNA sequence: TGTGCCAGCAGTGACCCAACTTCGGAAGCTTTCTTT.

This clonotype was picked up many times. The chain uses TRBV20-1 and TRBJ2-6, with 8 positions matching TRBD1. Germline V gene lookup returns CDR1 DFQATT and CDR2 SNEGSKA (reference sequence). The J segment lost 0 bases and the V segment lost 6 bases, leaving 10 bases of the junction unmatched. The CDR3 is 17 amino acids. CDR3 loop: CSAERGTGSSGANVLTF. CDR3 nucleotide sequence: TGCAGTGCCGAACGAGGGACAGGTAGCTCTGGGGCCAACGTCCTGACTTTC.